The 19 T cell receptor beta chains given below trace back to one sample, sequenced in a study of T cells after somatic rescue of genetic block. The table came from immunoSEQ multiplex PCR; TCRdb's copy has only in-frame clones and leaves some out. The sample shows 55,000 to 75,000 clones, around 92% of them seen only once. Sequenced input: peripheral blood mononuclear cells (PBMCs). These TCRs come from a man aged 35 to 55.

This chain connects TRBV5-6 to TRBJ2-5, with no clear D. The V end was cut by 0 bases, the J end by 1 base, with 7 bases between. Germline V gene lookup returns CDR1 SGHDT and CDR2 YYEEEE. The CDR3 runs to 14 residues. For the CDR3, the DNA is TGTGCCAGCAGCTTGGTATCCACCCAAGAGACCCAGTACTTC. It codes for CASSLVSTQETQYF.

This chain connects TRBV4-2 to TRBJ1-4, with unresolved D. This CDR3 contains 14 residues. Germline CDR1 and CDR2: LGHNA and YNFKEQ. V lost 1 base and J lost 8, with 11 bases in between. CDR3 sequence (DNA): TGTGCCAGCAGCCAAGGAGGTCTGGGGGAAAAACTGTTTTTT. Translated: CASSQGGLGEKLFF.

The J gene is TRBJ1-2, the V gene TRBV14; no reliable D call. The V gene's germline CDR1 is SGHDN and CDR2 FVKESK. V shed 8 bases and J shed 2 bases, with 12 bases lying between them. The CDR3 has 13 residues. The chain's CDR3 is CASSHARNYGYTF. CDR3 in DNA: TGTGCCAGCTCACACGCTCGGAACTATGGCTACACCTTC.

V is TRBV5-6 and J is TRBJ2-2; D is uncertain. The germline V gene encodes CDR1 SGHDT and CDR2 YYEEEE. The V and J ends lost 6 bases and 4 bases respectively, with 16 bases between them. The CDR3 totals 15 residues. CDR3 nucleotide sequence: TGTGCCAGCAAACGAGGCCAGCAGACCACCGGGGAGCTGTTTTTT. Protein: CASKRGQQTTGELFF.

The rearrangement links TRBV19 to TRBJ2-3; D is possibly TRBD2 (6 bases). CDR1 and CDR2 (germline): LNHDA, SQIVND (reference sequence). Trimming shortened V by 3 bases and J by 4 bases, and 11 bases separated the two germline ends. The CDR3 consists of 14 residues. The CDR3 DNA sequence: TGTGCCAGTAGTATGTGGCGGGATGCAGATACGCAGTATTTT. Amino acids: CASSMWRDADTQYF.

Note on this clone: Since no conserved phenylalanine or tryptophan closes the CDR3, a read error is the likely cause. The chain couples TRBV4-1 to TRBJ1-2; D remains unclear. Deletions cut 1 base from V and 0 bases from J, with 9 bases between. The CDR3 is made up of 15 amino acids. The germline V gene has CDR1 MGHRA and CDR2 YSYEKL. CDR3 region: CASSQVGKSNYGYTL. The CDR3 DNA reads TGCGCCAGCAGCCAAGTCGGCAAGTCTAACTATGGCTACACCCTC.

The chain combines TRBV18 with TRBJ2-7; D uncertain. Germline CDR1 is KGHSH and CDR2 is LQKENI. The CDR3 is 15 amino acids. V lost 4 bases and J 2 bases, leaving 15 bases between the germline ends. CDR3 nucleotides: TGTGCCAGCTCACAGGATTTGGGCGGTCCCTACGAGCAGTACTTC. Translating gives CASSQDLGGPYEQYF.

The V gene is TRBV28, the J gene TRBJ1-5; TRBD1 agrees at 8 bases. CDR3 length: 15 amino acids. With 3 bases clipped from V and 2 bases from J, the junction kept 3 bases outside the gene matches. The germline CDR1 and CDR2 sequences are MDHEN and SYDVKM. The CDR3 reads CASSFSGGGNQPQHF. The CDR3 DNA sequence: TGTGCCAGCAGTTTTTCAGGGGGCGGCAATCAGCCCCAGCATTTT.

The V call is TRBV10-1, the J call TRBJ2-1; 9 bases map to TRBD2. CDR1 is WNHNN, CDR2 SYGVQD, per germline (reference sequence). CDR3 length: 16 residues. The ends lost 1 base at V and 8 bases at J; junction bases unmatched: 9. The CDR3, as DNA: TGCGCCAGCAGTGAGTATAAGATAGCGGGAGCAGATGAGCAGTTCTTC. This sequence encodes CASSEYKIAGADEQFF.

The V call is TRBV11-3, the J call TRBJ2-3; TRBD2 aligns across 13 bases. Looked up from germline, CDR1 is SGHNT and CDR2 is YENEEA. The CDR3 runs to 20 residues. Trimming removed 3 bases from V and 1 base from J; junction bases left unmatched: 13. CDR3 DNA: TGTGCCAGCAGCTTTAAACCTGGGACTAGCGGGAAGCTTTGCACAGATACGCAGTATTTT. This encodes CASSFKPGTSGKLCTDTQYF.

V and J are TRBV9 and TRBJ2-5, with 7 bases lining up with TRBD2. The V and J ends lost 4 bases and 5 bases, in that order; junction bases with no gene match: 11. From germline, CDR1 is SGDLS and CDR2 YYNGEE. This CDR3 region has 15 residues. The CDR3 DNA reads TGTGCCAGCAGCCCTCGGGGCGGGGGTATGGAGACCCAGTACTTC. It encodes CASSPRGGGMETQYF.

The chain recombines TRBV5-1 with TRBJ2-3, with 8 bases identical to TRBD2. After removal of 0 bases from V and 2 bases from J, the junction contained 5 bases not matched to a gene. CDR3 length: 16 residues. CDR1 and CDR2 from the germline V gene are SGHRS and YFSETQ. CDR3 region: CASSLGTSGVTDTQYF. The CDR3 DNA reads TGCGCCAGCAGCTTGGGTACTAGCGGTGTCACAGATACGCAGTATTTT.

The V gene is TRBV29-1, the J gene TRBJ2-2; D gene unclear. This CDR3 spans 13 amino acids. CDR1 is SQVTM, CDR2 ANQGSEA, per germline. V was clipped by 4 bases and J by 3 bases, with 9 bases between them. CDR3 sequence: CSVARGDTGELFF. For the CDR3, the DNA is TGCAGCGTTGCACGCGGAGACACCGGGGAGCTGTTTTTT.

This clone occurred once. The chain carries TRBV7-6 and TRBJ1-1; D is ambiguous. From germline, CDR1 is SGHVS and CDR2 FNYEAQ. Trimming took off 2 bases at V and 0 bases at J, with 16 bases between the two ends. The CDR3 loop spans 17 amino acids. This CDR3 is CASSLNLKGRMNTEAFF. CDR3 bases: TGTGCCAGCAGCTTAAATTTAAAGGGCAGAATGAACACTGAAGCTTTCTTT.

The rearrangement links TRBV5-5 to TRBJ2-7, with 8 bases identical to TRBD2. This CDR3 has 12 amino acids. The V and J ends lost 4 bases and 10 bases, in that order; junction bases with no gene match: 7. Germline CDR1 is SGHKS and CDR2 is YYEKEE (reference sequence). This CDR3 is CASSHLTSEQYF. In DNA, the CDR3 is TGTGCCAGCAGCCACCTGACTAGCGAACAGTACTTC.

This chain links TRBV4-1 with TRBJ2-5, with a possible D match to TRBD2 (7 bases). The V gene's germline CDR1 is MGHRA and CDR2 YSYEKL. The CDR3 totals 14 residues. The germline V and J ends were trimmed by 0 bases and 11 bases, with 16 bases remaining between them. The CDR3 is CASSQDPRGGEQYF. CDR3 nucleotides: TGCGCCAGCAGCCAAGATCCCAGGGGAGGGGAGCAGTACTTC.

The chain's CDR3 is CASSLRTGSEAFF. The CDR3 DNA is TGTGCCAGCAGCTTAAGGACAGGTTCTGAAGCTTTCTTT. The genes are TRBV2 and TRBJ1-1; TRBD1 matches 7 bases. This CDR3 region has 13 residues. Germline V gene sequence: CDR1 SNHLY, CDR2 FYNNEI. With V trimmed by 6 bases and J by 6 bases, 7 bases remained unmatched.

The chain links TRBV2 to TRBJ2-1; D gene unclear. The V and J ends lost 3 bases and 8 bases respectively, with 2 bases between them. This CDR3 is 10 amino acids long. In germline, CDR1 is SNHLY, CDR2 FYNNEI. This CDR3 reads CASSEYEQFF. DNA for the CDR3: TGTGCCAGCAGTGAGTATGAGCAGTTCTTC.

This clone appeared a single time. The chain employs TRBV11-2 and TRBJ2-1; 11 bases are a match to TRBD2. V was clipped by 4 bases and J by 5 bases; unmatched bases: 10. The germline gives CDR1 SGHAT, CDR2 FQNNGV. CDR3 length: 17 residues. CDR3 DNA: TGTGCCAGCAGCTACTCTAGCGGGGGGACCTTCAACAATGAGCAGTTCTTC. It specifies CASSYSSGGTFNNEQFF.